This TCR beta chain is from a study of Graves' ophthalmopathy and Graves' hyperthyroidism. Findings and limits, study-wide: Ophthalmopathy could be told apart from stable hyperthyroidism by a 13-signature model (about 88% sensitivity, approximately 81% specificity).

This clonotype occurred once. Its cognate antigen is unknown. Researchers turned away patients with other autoimmune diseases, uncontrolled infections, pregnancy or lactation. Diagnosis was based on clinical symptoms, serum thyroxine, TRAb, thyroid ultrasound and orbital computed tomography. Trimming left V 3 bases short and J 9 bases short, with 3 bases between. In germline, CDR1 is SGHTA, CDR2 FQGTGA. This CDR3 spans 10 amino acids. The authors amplified TCR beta CDR3 regions from RNA transcripts. First-round RT-PCR with HTBI primers preceded a second-round multiplex PCR. TCRdb passed the multiplex PCR reads through MiXCR, listing each CDR3 protein once. The sample contains more than 550,000 distinct CDR3 sequences, over 40% of which appear only once.

The material sequenced was peripheral blood. This chain links TRBV7-3 with TRBJ2-1; D call uncertain. The clonotype was recovered from an adult man with Graves' ophthalmopathy. As DNA, the CDR3 is TGTGCCAGCAGCTTTGGTGAGCAGTTCTTC. This codes for CASSFGEQFF.